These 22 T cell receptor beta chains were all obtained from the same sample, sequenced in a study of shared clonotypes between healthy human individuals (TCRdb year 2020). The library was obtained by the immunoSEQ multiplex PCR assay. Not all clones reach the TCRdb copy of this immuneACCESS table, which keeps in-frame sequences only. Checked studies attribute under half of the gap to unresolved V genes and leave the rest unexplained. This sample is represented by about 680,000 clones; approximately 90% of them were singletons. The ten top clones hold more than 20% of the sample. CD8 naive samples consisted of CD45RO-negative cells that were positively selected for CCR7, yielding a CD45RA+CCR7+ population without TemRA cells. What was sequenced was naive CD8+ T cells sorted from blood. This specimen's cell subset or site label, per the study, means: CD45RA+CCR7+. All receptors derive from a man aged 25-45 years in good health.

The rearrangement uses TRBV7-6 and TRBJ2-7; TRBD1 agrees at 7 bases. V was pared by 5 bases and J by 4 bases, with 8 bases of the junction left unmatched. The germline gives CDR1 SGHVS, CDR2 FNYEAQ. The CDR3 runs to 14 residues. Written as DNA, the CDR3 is TGTGCCAGCAGCGTACAGGGGAGACCTTACGAGCAGTACTTC. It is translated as CASSVQGRPYEQYF. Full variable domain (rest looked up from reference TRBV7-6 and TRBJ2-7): GAGVSQSPRYKVTKRGQDVALRCDPISGHVSLYWYRQALGQGPEFLTYFNYEAQQDKSGLPNDRFSAERPEGSISTLTIQRTEQRDSAMYRCASSVQGRPYEQYFGPGTRLTVT.

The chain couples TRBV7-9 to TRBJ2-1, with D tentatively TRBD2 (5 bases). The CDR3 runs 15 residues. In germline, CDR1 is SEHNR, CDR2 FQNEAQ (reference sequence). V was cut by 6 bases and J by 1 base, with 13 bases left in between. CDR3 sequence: CASSYSEWSYNEQFF. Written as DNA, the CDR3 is TGTGCCAGCAGTTATAGCGAGTGGTCCTACAATGAGCAGTTCTTC. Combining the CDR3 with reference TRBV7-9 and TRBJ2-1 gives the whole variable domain DTGVSQNPRHKITKRGQNVTFRCDPISEHNRLYWYRQTLGQGPEFLTYFQNEAQLEKSRLLSDRFSAERPKGSFSTLEIQRTEQGDSAMYLCASSYSEWSYNEQFFGPGTRLTVL.

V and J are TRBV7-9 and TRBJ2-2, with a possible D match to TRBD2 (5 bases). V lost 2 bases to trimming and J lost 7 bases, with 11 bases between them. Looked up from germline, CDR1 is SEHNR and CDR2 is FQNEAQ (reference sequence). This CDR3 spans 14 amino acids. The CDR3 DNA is TGTGCCAGCAGCTTATTTGAGGCGGGCGGGGAGCTGTTTTTT. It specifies CASSLFEAGGELFF. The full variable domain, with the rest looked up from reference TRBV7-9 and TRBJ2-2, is DTGVSQNPRHKITKRGQNVTFRCDPISEHNRLYWYRQTLGQGPEFLTYFQNEAQLEKSRLLSDRFSAERPKGSFSTLEIQRTEQGDSAMYLCASSLFEAGGELFFGEGSRLTVL.

CDR3 sequence reads: CSVEEGVNSYNEQFF. CDR3 DNA: TGCAGCGTTGAGGAGGGGGTGAACTCCTACAATGAGCAGTTCTTC. This rearrangement joins TRBV29-1 to TRBJ2-1; either TRBD1 or TRBD2 may supply D (6 bases each). CDR3 size: 15 residues. Germline V CDR1 and CDR2: SQVTM, ANQGSEA. Trimming pared 3 bases from V and 0 bases from J, leaving 12 bases between.

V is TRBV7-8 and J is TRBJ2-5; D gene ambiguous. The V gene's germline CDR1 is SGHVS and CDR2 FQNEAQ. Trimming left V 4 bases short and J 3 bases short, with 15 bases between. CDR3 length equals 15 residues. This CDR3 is CASSSSIAAKETQYF. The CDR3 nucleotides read TGTGCCAGCAGCTCATCTATAGCCGCCAAAGAGACCCAGTACTTC. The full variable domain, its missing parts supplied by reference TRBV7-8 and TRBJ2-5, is GAGVSQSPRYKVAKRGQDVALRCDPISGHVSLFWYQQALGQGPEFLTYFQNEAQLDKSGLPSDRFFAERPEGSVSTLKIQRTQQEDSAVYLCASSSSIAAKETQYFGPGTRLLVL.

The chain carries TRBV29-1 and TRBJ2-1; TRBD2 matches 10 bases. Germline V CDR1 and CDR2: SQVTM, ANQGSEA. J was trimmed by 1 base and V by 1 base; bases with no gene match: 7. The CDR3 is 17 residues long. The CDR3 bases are TGCAGCGTTGAAGTGCTCCCTAGCGGGAGTTCCTACAATGAGCAGTTCTTC. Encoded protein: CSVEVLPSGSSYNEQFF.

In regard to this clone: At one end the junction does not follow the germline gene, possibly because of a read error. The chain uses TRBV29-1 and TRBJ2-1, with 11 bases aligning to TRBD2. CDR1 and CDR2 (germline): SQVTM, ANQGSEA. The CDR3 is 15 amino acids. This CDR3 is CSVEGTSGTYNEQFF. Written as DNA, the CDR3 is TGCAGCGTAGAAGGGACTAGCGGTACCTACAATGAGCAGTTCTTC.

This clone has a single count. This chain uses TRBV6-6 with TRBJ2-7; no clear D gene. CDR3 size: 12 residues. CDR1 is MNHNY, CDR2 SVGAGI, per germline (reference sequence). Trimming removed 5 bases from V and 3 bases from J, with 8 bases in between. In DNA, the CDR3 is TGTGCCAGCAGTACGACACGCTACGAGCAGTACTTC. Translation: CASSTTRYEQYF.

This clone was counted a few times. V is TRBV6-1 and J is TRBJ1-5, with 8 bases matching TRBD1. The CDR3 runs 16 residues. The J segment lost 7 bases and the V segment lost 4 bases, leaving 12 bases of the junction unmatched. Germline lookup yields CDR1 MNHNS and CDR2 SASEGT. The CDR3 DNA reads TGTGCCAGCAGTGCCCGGGACAGGCGGAGGTGGCAGCCCCAGCATTTT. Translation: CASSARDRRRWQPQHF.

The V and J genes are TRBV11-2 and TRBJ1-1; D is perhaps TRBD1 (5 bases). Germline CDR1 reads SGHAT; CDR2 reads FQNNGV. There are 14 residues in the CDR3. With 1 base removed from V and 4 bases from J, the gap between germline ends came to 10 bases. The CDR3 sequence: CASSLGGPGTEAFF. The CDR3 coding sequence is TGTGCCAGCAGCTTAGGGGGACCAGGCACTGAAGCTTTCTTT.

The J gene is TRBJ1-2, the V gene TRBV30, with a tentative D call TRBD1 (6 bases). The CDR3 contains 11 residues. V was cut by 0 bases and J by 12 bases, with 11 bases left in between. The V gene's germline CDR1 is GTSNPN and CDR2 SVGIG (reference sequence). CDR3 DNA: TGTGCCTGGAGTGTTGAGGGGGTGGACACCTTC. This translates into CAWSVEGVDTF.

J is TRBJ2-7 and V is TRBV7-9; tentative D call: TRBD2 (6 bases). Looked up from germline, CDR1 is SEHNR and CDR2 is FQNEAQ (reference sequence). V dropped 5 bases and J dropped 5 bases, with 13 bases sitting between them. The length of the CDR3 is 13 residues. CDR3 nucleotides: TGTGCCAGCAGCCCTCCGGGAGCAGACGAGCAGTACTTC. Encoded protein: CASSPPGADEQYF.

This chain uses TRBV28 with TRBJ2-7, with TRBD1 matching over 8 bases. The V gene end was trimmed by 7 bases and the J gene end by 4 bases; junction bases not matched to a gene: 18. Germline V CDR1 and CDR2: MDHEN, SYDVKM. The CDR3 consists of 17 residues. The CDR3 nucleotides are TGTGCCAGCATAACTAAGGTGGCCCGGACAGGGCCTTACGAGCAGTACTTC. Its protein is CASITKVARTGPYEQYF.

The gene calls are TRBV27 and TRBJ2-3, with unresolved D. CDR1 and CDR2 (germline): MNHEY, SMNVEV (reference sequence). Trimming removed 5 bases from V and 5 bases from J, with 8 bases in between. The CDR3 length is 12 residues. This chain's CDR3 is CASSPFGDTQYF. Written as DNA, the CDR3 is TGTGCCAGCAGTCCCTTCGGAGATACGCAGTATTTT.

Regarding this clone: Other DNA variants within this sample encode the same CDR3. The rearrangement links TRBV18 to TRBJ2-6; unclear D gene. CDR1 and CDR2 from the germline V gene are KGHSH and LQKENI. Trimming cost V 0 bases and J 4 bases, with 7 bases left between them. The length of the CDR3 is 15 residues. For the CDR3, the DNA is TGTGCCAGCTCACCACCGGTTTCCGGGGCCAACGTCCTGACTTTC. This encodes CASSPPVSGANVLTF. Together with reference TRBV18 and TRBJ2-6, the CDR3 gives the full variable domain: NAGVMQNPRHLVRRRGQEARLRCSPMKGHSHVYWYRQLPEEGLKFMVYLQKENIIDESGMPKERFSAEFPKEGPSILRIQQVVRGDSAAYFCASSPPVSGANVLTFGAGSRLTVL.

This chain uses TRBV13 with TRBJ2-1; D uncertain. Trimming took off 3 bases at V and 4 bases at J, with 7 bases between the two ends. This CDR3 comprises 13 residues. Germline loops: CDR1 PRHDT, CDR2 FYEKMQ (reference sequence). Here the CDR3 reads CASSFPPYNEQFF. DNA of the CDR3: TGTGCCAGCAGCTTCCCCCCTTACAATGAGCAGTTCTTC.

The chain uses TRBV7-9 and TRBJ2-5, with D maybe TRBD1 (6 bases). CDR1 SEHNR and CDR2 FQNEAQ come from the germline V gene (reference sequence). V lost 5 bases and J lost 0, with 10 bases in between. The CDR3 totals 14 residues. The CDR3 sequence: CASSQRGYQETQYF. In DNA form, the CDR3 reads TGTGCCAGCAGCCAAAGGGGGTACCAAGAGACCCAGTACTTC.

The CDR3 region is CAIKRAGTSGPEDEQFF. CDR3 DNA: TGTGCCATCAAACGGGCCGGGACTAGCGGACCTGAGGATGAGCAGTTCTTC. The chain links TRBV10-3 to TRBJ2-1; 11 positions match TRBD2. Unmatched junction bases numbered 16, after V lost 7 bases and J lost 8 bases. The CDR3 totals 17 residues. Germline CDR1 reads ENHRY; CDR2 reads SYGVKD.

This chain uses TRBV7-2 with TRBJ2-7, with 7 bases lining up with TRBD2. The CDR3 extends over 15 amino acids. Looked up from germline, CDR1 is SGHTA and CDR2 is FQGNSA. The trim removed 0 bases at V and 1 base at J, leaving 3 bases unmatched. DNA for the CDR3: TGTGCCAGCAGCTTAGCTAGCGGGTATTCCTACGAGCAGTACTTC. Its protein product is CASSLASGYSYEQYF. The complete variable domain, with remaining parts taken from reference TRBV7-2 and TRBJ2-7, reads GAGVSQSPSNKVTEKGKDVELRCDPISGHTALYWYRQSLGQGLEFLIYFQGNSAPDKSGLPSDRFSAERTGGSVSTLTIQRTQQEDSAVYLCASSLASGYSYEQYFGPGTRLTVT.

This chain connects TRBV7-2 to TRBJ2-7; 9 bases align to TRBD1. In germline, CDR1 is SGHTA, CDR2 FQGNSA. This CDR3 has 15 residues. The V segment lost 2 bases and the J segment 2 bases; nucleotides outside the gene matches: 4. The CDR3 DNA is TGTGCCAGCAGCTTAAGAGGACAGGGGACCTACGAGCAGTACTTC. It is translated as CASSLRGQGTYEQYF.

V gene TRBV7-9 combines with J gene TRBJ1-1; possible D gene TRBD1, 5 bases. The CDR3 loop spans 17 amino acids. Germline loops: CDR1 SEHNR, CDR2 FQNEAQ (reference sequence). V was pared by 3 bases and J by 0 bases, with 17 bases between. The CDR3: CASSLTYYRKLNTEAFF. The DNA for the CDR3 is TGTGCCAGCAGCTTGACATACTACAGGAAACTGAACACTGAAGCTTTCTTT. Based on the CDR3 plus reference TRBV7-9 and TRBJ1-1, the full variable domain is DTGVSQNPRHKITKRGQNVTFRCDPISEHNRLYWYRQTLGQGPEFLTYFQNEAQLEKSRLLSDRFSAERPKGSFSTLEIQRTEQGDSAMYLCASSLTYYRKLNTEAFFGQGTRLTVV.

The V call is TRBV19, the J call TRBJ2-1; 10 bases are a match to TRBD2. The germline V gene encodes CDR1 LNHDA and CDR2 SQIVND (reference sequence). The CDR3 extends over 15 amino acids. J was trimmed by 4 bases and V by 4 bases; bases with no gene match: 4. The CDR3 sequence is CASSTLAGAYNEQFF. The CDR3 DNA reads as TGTGCCAGTAGTACTCTAGCGGGAGCGTACAATGAGCAGTTCTTC.